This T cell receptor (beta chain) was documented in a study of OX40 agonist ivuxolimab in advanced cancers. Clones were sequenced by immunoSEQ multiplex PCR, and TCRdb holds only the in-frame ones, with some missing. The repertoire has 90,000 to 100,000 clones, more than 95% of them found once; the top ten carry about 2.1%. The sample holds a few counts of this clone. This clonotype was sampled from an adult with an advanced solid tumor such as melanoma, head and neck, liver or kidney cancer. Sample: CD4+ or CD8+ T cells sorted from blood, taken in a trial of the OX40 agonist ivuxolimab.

CDR3 DNA: TGTGCCAGCAGCTTGTGGAACACTGAAGCTTTCTTT. As protein: CASSLWNTEAFF. This rearrangement joins TRBV5-8 to TRBJ1-1, with D hard to call. With 1 base removed from V and 1 base from J, the gap between germline ends came to 2 bases. The CDR3 runs 12 residues. Germline V CDR1 and CDR2: SGHTS, YDEGEE. The full variable domain, its missing parts supplied by reference TRBV5-8 and TRBJ1-1, is EAGVTQSPTHLIKTRGQQATLRCSPISGHTSVYWYQQALGLGLQFLLWYDEGEERNRGNFPPRFSGRQFPNYSSELNVNALELEDSALYLCASSLWNTEAFFGQGTRLTVV.